This TCR beta chain emerged from a study of response to subunit inactivated influenza vaccine. The V gene end was trimmed by 8 bases and the J gene end by 6 bases; junction bases not matched to a gene: 15. The CDR3 has 16 amino acids. One entry per CDR3 protein results from TCRdb running MiXCR on the RT-PCR reads. This sample has around 520,000 distinct CDR3 sequences, with over 9.5% found just once. This clonotype has just a few counts. The target antigen is unknown. Overall study results and limits: Only a handful of new T cells, the authors suggested, are recruited with each seasonal influenza vaccination.

Sequenced material: PBMCs from blood, taken on the day of vaccination. The TCR sequence derives from a man between 45 and 60 years old who received an inactivated influenza vaccine. V usage is TRBV12-3 or TRBV12-4 and J usage is TRBJ2-7; 11 bases line up with TRBD1. The CDR3 is CASLGWSGQGVGEQYF. In nucleotides, the CDR3 is TGTGCCAGCTTAGGGTGGTCGGGACAGGGGGTTGGCGAGCAGTACTTC.